A single sample gave rise to the 19 T cell receptor beta chains below, sequenced in a study of human T cells and chemical hapten exposure. Time point here: pre-sensitization, week 0. Treatment specified: therapeutic diphenylcyclopropenone sensitization with weekly scalp DPC. TCRdb re-called the RACE reads through MiXCR, storing one row per CDR3 protein. The sample records under 110,000 distinct CDR3 sequences, roughly an eighth being singletons. The sequencing used whole blood, collected in connection with sensitization to the hapten diphenylcyclopropenone (DPC). The receptors were sampled from a woman aged 45-65 years with alopecia areata. Some clones in this sample may be carry-over from other donors' samples.

The chain couples TRBV27 to TRBJ2-7, with 8 bases identical to TRBD2. J lost 0 bases, V lost 2 bases, and 3 bases had no gene match. The germline V gene encodes CDR1 MNHEY and CDR2 SMNVEV (reference sequence). This CDR3 region has 15 residues. CDR3 sequence reads: CASSLLAGSSYEQYF. CDR3 nucleotide sequence: TGTGCCAGCAGTTTACTAGCGGGTAGCTCCTACGAGCAGTACTTC.

This clonotype was seen only a few times. The J gene is TRBJ2-3, the V gene TRBV11-2, with TRBD1 as a possible D gene (5 bases). Deletions cut 1 base from V and 4 bases from J, with 27 bases between. The CDR3 sequence is 20 residues long. Germline V gene sequence: CDR1 SGHAT, CDR2 FQNNGV. The CDR3 region has the DNA TGTGCCAGCAGCTTAGGGTGGGGTCTTGACAGACAAGGGCTTGCAGATACGCAGTATTTT. Protein sequence: CASSLGWGLDRQGLADTQYF.

This clonotype was counted at least ten times. The chain combines TRBV4-1 with TRBJ2-2; TRBD1 agrees at 11 bases. V lost 3 bases and J lost 5; bases outside the gene matches: 2. The CDR3 runs to 15 residues. The germline gives CDR1 MGHRA, CDR2 YSYEKL. CDR3 in amino acids: CASSQGQGVTGELFF. The CDR3 nucleotides are TGCGCCAGCAGCCAGGGACAGGGGGTGACCGGGGAGCTGTTTTTT.

This clonotype has only a few counts. An end of the junction differs from the germline gene, which may be a read error. The chain couples TRBV20-1 to TRBJ1-4, with D unresolved. CDR1 DFQATT and CDR2 SNEGSKA come from the germline V gene (reference sequence). The CDR3 spans 14 residues. The CDR3 sequence: CSARDPRGDEKLFF. The CDR3 DNA reads as TGCAGTGCCAGAGACCCTCGGGGTGATGAAAAACTGTTTTTT.

This clonotype was found many times. The chain combines TRBV29-1 with TRBJ1-2; 11 nucleotides line up with TRBD1. Germline V gene data show CDR1 as SQVTM and CDR2 as ANQGSEA. Trimming removed 6 bases from V and 8 bases from J; junction bases left unmatched: 14. The CDR3 has 15 residues. This CDR3 is CSVGPDRGRGDGYTF. CDR3 nucleotide sequence: TGCAGCGTCGGCCCGGACAGGGGGCGGGGTGACGGCTACACCTTC.

The chain employs TRBV11-2 and TRBJ2-1; 9 nucleotides line up with TRBD1. Trimming took 0 bases from V and 4 from J; bases not matched to a gene: 1. In germline, CDR1 is SGHAT, CDR2 FQNNGV. The CDR3 runs 15 residues. The CDR3 bases are TGTGCCAGCAGCTTAGAGGGACAGGGTTACAATGAGCAGTTCTTC. The encoded protein is CASSLEGQGYNEQFF.

V gene TRBV25-1 combines with J gene TRBJ2-5; D ambiguous. The CDR3 consists of 14 residues. Trimming took off 0 bases at V and 5 bases at J, with 10 bases between the two ends. Germline CDR1 is MGHDK and CDR2 is SYGVNS. The CDR3 DNA is TGTGCCAGCAGTGAATATTTGCAGTTGGAGACCCAGTACTTC. It specifies CASSEYLQLETQYF.

V usage is TRBV29-1 and J usage is TRBJ2-5, with D perhaps TRBD2 (6 bases). This CDR3 is built from 15 residues. The V end was cut by 7 bases, the J end by 2 bases, with 20 bases between. The germline V gene has CDR1 SQVTM and CDR2 ANQGSEA. Here the CDR3 DNA reads TGCAGCGCCGTGGGCCAGGGACTCCTACAAGAGACCCAGTACTTC. Its translation is CSAVGQGLLQETQYF.

This clonotype has a count of ten or more. CDR3 amino acids: CASSPGQNTEAFF. The CDR3, as DNA: TGTGCCAGCTCGCCCGGTCAGAACACTGAAGCTTTCTTT. The chain has TRBV18 and TRBJ1-1; D is unclear. This CDR3 has 13 amino acids. Germline V gives CDR1 KGHSH, CDR2 LQKENI. Trimming pared 6 bases from V and 1 base from J, leaving 9 bases between.

V and J are TRBV12-3 or TRBV12-4 and TRBJ2-5, with 11 bases aligning to TRBD2. With 6 bases clipped from V and 3 bases from J, the junction kept 3 bases outside the gene matches. This CDR3 spans 14 amino acids. The CDR3 DNA reads as TGTGCCAGCAGATTACTAGCGGGAGAAGAGACCCAGTACTTC. This translates into CASRLLAGEETQYF.

This clonotype was counted at least ten times. This sequence joins TRBV11-2 and TRBJ2-1; either TRBD1 or TRBD2 may fit D (6 bases each). The CDR3 contains 14 residues. V lost 5 bases and J lost 5, with 13 bases in between. The germline V gene has CDR1 SGHAT and CDR2 FQNNGV. The CDR3 region has the DNA TGTGCCAGCAGCCCGCGGAGGGGGGACAATGAGCAGTTCTTC. Amino acid sequence: CASSPRRGDNEQFF.

This clonotype was recorded a few times. The chain links TRBV5-1 to TRBJ2-5, with D hard to call. Germline lookup yields CDR1 SGHRS and CDR2 YFSETQ. V gave up 1 base and J gave up 3 bases, with 10 bases separating them. The CDR3 has 14 residues. Here the CDR3 DNA reads TGCGCCAGCAGCTTGTCAGTGGTCGAAGAGACCCAGTACTTC. Protein: CASSLSVVEETQYF.

This chain connects TRBV28 to TRBJ2-6; possibly TRBD1 for D (6 bases). The CDR3 sequence is 16 residues long. V dropped 4 bases and J dropped 0 bases, with 10 bases sitting between them. Germline CDR1 is MDHEN and CDR2 is SYDVKM. The CDR3 here is CASSSWTASGANVLTF. DNA of the CDR3: TGTGCCAGCAGTTCCTGGACAGCCTCTGGGGCCAACGTCCTGACTTTC. The full variable domain, completed using reference TRBV28 and TRBJ2-6, is DVKVTQSSRYLVKRTGEKVFLECVQDMDHENMFWYRQDPGLGLRLIYFSYDVKMKEKGDIPEGYSVSREKKERFSLILESASTNQTSMYLCASSSWTASGANVLTFGAGSRLTVL.

The chain recombines TRBV6-6 with TRBJ1-5; tentatively, D is TRBD1 (5 bases). Germline V CDR1 and CDR2: MNHNY, SVGAGI (reference sequence). Trimming left V 6 bases short and J 2 bases short, with 17 bases between. The CDR3 covers 16 residues. The CDR3: CASSLEGLGGNQPQHF. The DNA for the CDR3 is TGTGCCAGCAGCCTCGAGGGGTTGGGGGGCAATCAGCCCCAGCATTTT.

This clonotype was counted between two and nine times. The chain couples TRBV3-1 to TRBJ1-1; D not certain. This CDR3 is 13 amino acids long. Germline CDR1 reads LGHDT; CDR2 reads YNNKEL (reference sequence). Between the trimmed V and J ends, which lost 2 bases and 3 bases, there was a span of 7 bases. The CDR3 bases are TGTGCCAGCAGCCAACCGCGGGACACTGAAGCTTTCTTT. It yields the protein CASSQPRDTEAFF.

This clonotype was counted only a few times. The genes are TRBV4-2 and TRBJ2-2, with TRBD2 as a possible D gene (6 bases). The CDR3 runs to 16 residues. Germline CDR1 LGHNA, CDR2 YNFKEQ. Trimming removed 0 bases from V and 6 bases from J, with 14 bases in between. This chain's CDR3 is CASSQDVLARAGELFF. In DNA form, the CDR3 reads TGTGCCAGCAGCCAAGATGTCCTAGCGCGAGCCGGGGAGCTGTTTTTT.

This clonotype was seen repeatedly, ten times or more. V is TRBV7-2 and J is TRBJ2-1; TRBD2 is a possible D gene (7 bases). V lost 5 bases to trimming and J lost 2 bases, with 13 bases between them. The CDR3 is 15 amino acids. Per germline, CDR1 SGHTA and CDR2 FQGNSA. This chain's CDR3 is CASSQDGGPYNEQFF. The CDR3 coding sequence is TGTGCCAGCAGCCAAGACGGGGGGCCCTACAATGAGCAGTTCTTC.

This clonotype has a count of ten or more. The chain employs TRBV4-2 and TRBJ1-2; no firm D call. The germline V gene encodes CDR1 LGHNA and CDR2 YNFKEQ. V was pared by 4 bases and J by 10 bases, with 16 bases between. This CDR3 region has 13 residues. CDR3 DNA sequence: TGTGCCAGCAGCCGACTATCCCTGACTGACTACACCTTC. Its protein is CASSRLSLTDYTF.

This clonotype was found a few times. The rearrangement uses TRBV7-9 and TRBJ1-5, with D possibly matching TRBD1 (5 bases). V was clipped by 5 bases and J by 5 bases, with 13 bases between them. The CDR3 extends over 14 amino acids. Per the germline V gene, CDR1 is SEHNR and CDR2 is FQNEAQ (reference sequence). CDR3 protein: CASSPSLGDQPQHF. The CDR3 DNA reads TGTGCCAGCAGCCCCTCCCTGGGGGATCAGCCCCAGCATTTT.